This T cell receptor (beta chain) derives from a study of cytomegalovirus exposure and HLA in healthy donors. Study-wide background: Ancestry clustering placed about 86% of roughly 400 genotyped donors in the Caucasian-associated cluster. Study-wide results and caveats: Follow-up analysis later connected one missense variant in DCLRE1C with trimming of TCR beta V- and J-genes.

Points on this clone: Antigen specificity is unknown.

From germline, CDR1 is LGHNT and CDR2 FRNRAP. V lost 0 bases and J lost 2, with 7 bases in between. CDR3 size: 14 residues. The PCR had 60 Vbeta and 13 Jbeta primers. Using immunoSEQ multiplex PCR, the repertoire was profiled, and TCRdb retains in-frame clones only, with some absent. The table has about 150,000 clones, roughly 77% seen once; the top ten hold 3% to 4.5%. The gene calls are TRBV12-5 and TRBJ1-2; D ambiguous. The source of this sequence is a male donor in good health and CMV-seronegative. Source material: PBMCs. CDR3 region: CASGLVGGNYGYTF. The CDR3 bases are TGTGCTAGTGGTTTGGTTGGCGGGAACTATGGCTACACCTTC.